The 25 T cell receptor beta chains reported below all come from one sample, sequenced in a study of cytomegalovirus exposure and HLA in healthy donors. Amplification used 60 Vbeta primers and 13 Jbeta primers. Clones were read by immunoSEQ multiplex PCR, and TCRdb kept only the in-frame ones, dropping some. The sample has fewer than 150,000 clones, roughly 79% seen once. Sample: PBMCs. These receptors were obtained from a male donor in good health and CMV-seronegative.

The V and J genes are TRBV7-9 and TRBJ1-4; D remains ambiguous. CDR1 is SEHNR and CDR2 is FQNEAQ in the germline V gene (reference sequence). The CDR3 sequence is 15 residues long. Trimming pared 5 bases from V and 6 bases from J, leaving 16 bases between. CDR3 sequence: CASSLSGGLYEKLFF. CDR3 in DNA: TGTGCCAGCAGCCTCTCGGGAGGGCTCTATGAAAAACTGTTTTTT.

This clone has more than one count but fewer than ten. This chain connects TRBV15 to TRBJ1-4, with 7 bases aligning to TRBD1. The CDR3 spans 14 residues. Germline V gene sequence: CDR1 LNHNV, CDR2 YYDKDF (reference sequence). V gave up 4 bases and J gave up 6 bases; unmatched junction bases: 5. The CDR3 coding sequence is TGTGCCACCAGCACTCGAGGACAGGATGAAAAACTGTTTTTT. It is translated as CATSTRGQDEKLFF.

The chain combines TRBV6-6 with TRBJ1-2; the D gene is possibly TRBD1 (5 bases). There are 16 residues in the CDR3. V was trimmed by 0 bases and J by 6 bases, leaving 17 bases between them. The germline CDR1 and CDR2 sequences are MNHNY and SVGAGI (reference sequence). CDR3 nucleotides: TGTGCCAGCAGTTACTCCCAGGCCGCGCGGGGGAATGGCTACACCTTC. As protein: CASSYSQAARGNGYTF.

The gene calls are TRBV2 and TRBJ1-3; tentatively, D is TRBD1 (6 bases). The CDR3 consists of 15 residues. CDR1 SNHLY and CDR2 FYNNEI come from the germline V gene. The V gene lost 8 bases and the J gene lost 0 bases, with 14 bases spanning the gap. CDR3 sequence reads: CASATGQSSGNTIYF. The CDR3 DNA follows: TGTGCCAGCGCAACCGGACAGTCCTCTGGAAACACCATATATTTT.

This clone was seen a handful of times. The rearrangement links TRBV19 to TRBJ2-2, with TRBD2 identical over 10 bases. Germline V gene sequence: CDR1 LNHDA, CDR2 SQIVND (reference sequence). This CDR3 has 15 amino acids. With V trimmed by 6 bases and J by 4 bases, 5 bases remained unmatched. CDR3 sequence (DNA): TGTGCCAGTAGCCCCCTAGCGGGAGTCACCGGGGAGCTGTTTTTT. Encoded protein: CASSPLAGVTGELFF.

CDR3 nucleotides: TGTGCCAGCAGTTCAGCGGGAGGCCTTTACAATGAGCAGTTCTTC. This gives the protein CASSSAGGLYNEQFF. The chain is built from TRBV7-6 and TRBJ2-1; 9 nucleotides agree with TRBD2. After removal of 6 bases from V and 4 bases from J, the junction contained 7 bases not matched to a gene. CDR1 and CDR2 (germline): SGHVS, FNYEAQ. The length of the CDR3 is 15 residues.

The chain has TRBV10-3 and TRBJ2-2; 11 bases line up with TRBD2. The length of the CDR3 is 16 residues. V was pared by 7 bases and J by 4 bases, with 8 bases of the junction left unmatched. The germline CDR1 and CDR2 sequences are ENHRY and SYGVKD. The CDR3 sequence is CAITPTSGKGTGELFF. The CDR3 DNA reads TGTGCCATCACCCCGACTAGCGGGAAAGGCACCGGGGAGCTGTTTTTT.

This sequence joins TRBV27 and TRBJ2-7; 15 positions match TRBD2. The CDR3 runs 15 residues. Germline V gene data show CDR1 as MNHEY and CDR2 as SMNVEV (reference sequence). V was clipped by 0 bases and J by 6 bases; unmatched bases: 0. The CDR3 coding sequence is TGTGCCAGCAGTTTATCGGGACTAGCGGGGGGCGAGCAGTACTTC. It codes for CASSLSGLAGGEQYF.

This chain links TRBV2 with TRBJ1-2, with D uncertain. CDR1 is SNHLY, CDR2 FYNNEI, per germline. The CDR3 runs 12 residues. The V and J ends lost 3 bases and 0 bases respectively, with 2 bases between them. As DNA, the CDR3 is TGTGCCAGCAGTGACACTAACTATGGCTACACCTTC. This encodes CASSDTNYGYTF.

V usage is TRBV4-1 and J usage is TRBJ1-2; 8 nucleotides line up with TRBD1. V shed 4 bases, J shed 2 bases, and the junction held 9 bases outside the gene matches. The CDR3 is 16 amino acids. Germline CDR1 and CDR2: MGHRA and YSYEKL. This CDR3 is CASSLVAQGANYGYTF. DNA of the CDR3: TGCGCCAGCAGCCTGGTTGCGCAGGGGGCGAACTATGGCTACACCTTC.

V gene TRBV5-4 combines with J gene TRBJ1-2; no definite D call. The germline V gene has CDR1 SGHNT and CDR2 YYREEE (reference sequence). The germline V and J ends were trimmed by 0 bases and 4 bases, with 10 bases remaining between them. There are 14 residues in the CDR3. The CDR3 here is CASSLDSLSYGYTF. The DNA of the CDR3 is TGTGCCAGCAGCTTGGACAGCCTCTCCTATGGCTACACCTTC.

V is TRBV10-3 and J is TRBJ1-1; no reliable D call. The V end was cut by 2 bases, the J end by 11 bases, with 12 bases between. The CDR3 extends over 12 amino acids. Germline V lookup: CDR1 ENHRY, CDR2 SYGVKD. CDR3 DNA sequence: TGTGCCATCAGTGAGGAGGGCGGGAGGGCTTTCTTT. Its protein is CAISEEGGRAFF.

The rearrangement links TRBV29-1 to TRBJ1-2, with TRBD1 identical over 9 bases. The germline CDR1 and CDR2 sequences are SQVTM and ANQGSEA. The junction had 7 bases not matched to a gene; V was cut back by 8 bases and J by 6 bases. This CDR3 contains 12 residues. Here the CDR3 reads CSHRDRANGYTF. The CDR3 coding sequence is TGCAGCCACCGGGACAGGGCGAATGGCTACACCTTC. Full variable domain (remainder filled in from reference TRBV29-1 and TRBJ1-2): SAVISQKPSRDICQRGTSLTIQCQVDSQVTMMFWYRQQPGQSLTLIATANQGSEATYESGFVIDKFPISRPNLTFSTLTVSNMSPEDSSIYLCSHRDRANGYTFGSGTRLTVV.

This clone turned up a few times. The chain employs TRBV6-1 and TRBJ2-7; D gene unclear. The CDR3 runs 13 residues. Deletions cut 4 bases from V and 4 bases from J, with 11 bases between. The germline V gene encodes CDR1 MNHNS and CDR2 SASEGT. DNA for the CDR3: TGTGCCAGCAGTGTTTCCTCCGTTTACGAGCAGTACTTC. Residues: CASSVSSVYEQYF.

The V call is TRBV11-2, the J call TRBJ2-3, with 12 bases identical to TRBD2. The J segment lost 2 bases and the V segment lost 2 bases, leaving 8 bases of the junction unmatched. CDR3 length: 18 residues. Germline CDR1 SGHAT, CDR2 FQNNGV. In DNA, the CDR3 is TGTGCCAGCAGCTTAAGCCCCGGACTAGCGGGGAACACAGATACGCAGTATTTT. Translating gives CASSLSPGLAGNTDTQYF. Together with reference TRBV11-2 and TRBJ2-3, the CDR3 gives the full variable domain: EAGVAQSPRYKIIEKRQSVAFWCNPISGHATLYWYQQILGQGPKLLIQFQNNGVVDDSQLPKDRFSAERLKGVDSTLKIQPAKLEDSAVYLCASSLSPGLAGNTDTQYFGPGTRLTVL.

This clone has a single count. The chain recombines TRBV9 with TRBJ1-3; D call uncertain. Trimming pared 5 bases from V and 7 bases from J, leaving 7 bases between. The CDR3 length is 11 residues. Germline CDR1 SGDLS, CDR2 YYNGEE. The CDR3 DNA is TGTGCCAGCAGATCCGGGAACACCATATATTTT. It is translated as CASRSGNTIYF. Based on the CDR3 plus reference TRBV9 and TRBJ1-3, the full variable domain is DSGVTQTPKHLITATGQRVTLRCSPRSGDLSVYWYQQSLDQGLQFLIQYYNGEERAKGNILERFSAQQFPDLHSELNLSSLELGDSALYFCASRSGNTIYFGEGSWLTVV.

This clone has a single count. This chain uses TRBV27 with TRBJ1-5; 7 bases fit TRBD1. The V and J ends lost 1 base and 4 bases, in that order; junction bases with no gene match: 7. Germline-derived CDR1 and CDR2 are MNHEY and SMNVEV (reference sequence). This CDR3 region has 16 residues. The CDR3 nucleotides are TGTGCCAGCAGTTTATTTAGACCGACAGGGAATCAGCCCCAGCATTTT. Translating it yields CASSLFRPTGNQPQHF.

The V gene is TRBV5-4, the J gene TRBJ1-5, with TRBD1 matching 9 bases. Trimming at V came to 2 bases and at J to 1 base, leaving 1 base not matched to a gene. Germline V gene lookup returns CDR1 SGHNT and CDR2 YYREEE (reference sequence). The CDR3 runs to 15 residues. CDR3 DNA sequence: TGTGCCAGCAGCTTACAGGGGGCAAGCAATCAGCCCCAGCATTTT. It is translated as CASSLQGASNQPQHF.

The V gene is TRBV19, the J gene TRBJ2-2; D may be TRBD2 (6 bases). The length of the CDR3 is 14 residues. Trimming took off 7 bases at V and 0 bases at J, with 9 bases between the two ends. Germline CDR1 LNHDA, CDR2 SQIVND (reference sequence). The DNA of the CDR3 is TGTGCCAGTACGGAGGGTTCGAACACCGGGGAGCTGTTTTTT. This encodes CASTEGSNTGELFF.

The chain recombines TRBV6-5 with TRBJ2-1; 9 positions match TRBD2. The germline gives CDR1 MNHEY, CDR2 SVGAGI. V was pared by 4 bases and J by 7 bases, with 11 bases of the junction left unmatched. This CDR3 region has 16 residues. The CDR3 loop is CASSFTTSGVGNEQFF. The CDR3 DNA is TGTGCCAGCAGTTTCACGACTAGCGGCGTCGGAAATGAGCAGTTCTTC.

This clone turned up a few times. The rearrangement joins TRBV30 to TRBJ1-5; D remains ambiguous. Germline V gene lookup returns CDR1 GTSNPN and CDR2 SVGIG (reference sequence). The CDR3 runs 10 residues. Trimming cost V 3 bases and J 11 bases, with 8 bases left between them. This CDR3 reads CAWRRWAQHF. As DNA, the CDR3 is TGTGCCTGGAGGAGGTGGGCCCAGCATTTT.

The chain links TRBV13 to TRBJ1-3, with a tentative D call TRBD1 (6 bases). Germline V lookup: CDR1 PRHDT, CDR2 FYEKMQ (reference sequence). The CDR3 has 15 residues. V shed 5 bases and J shed 4 bases, with 15 bases lying between them. The CDR3 loop reads CASSAPGVSGNTIYF. The CDR3, as DNA: TGTGCCAGCAGCGCACCAGGGGTAAGCGGAAACACCATATATTTT.

The chain employs TRBV27 and TRBJ2-1; TRBD2 matches at 9 bases. The CDR3 length is 14 residues. V trimming: 7 bases; J trimming: 7 bases; junction bases outside the gene matches: 8. In germline, CDR1 is MNHEY, CDR2 SMNVEV (reference sequence). The CDR3 sequence: CASTGREGLNEQFF. The CDR3 nucleotides are TGTGCCAGCACCGGGCGGGAGGGCCTGAATGAGCAGTTCTTC.

The chain joins TRBV27 to TRBJ1-3; 8 nucleotides align to TRBD1. Unmatched junction bases numbered 10, after V lost 8 bases and J lost 4 bases. Germline V CDR1 and CDR2: MNHEY, SMNVEV (reference sequence). The CDR3 totals 15 residues. For the CDR3, the DNA is TGTGCCAGCCGAGCGACAGGGGTATCAGGAAACACCATATATTTT. This codes for CASRATGVSGNTIYF.

The chain combines TRBV7-6 with TRBJ2-3; 12 bases fit TRBD1. This CDR3 has 15 amino acids. After removal of 5 bases from V and 6 bases from J, the junction contained 6 bases not matched to a gene. Germline assignment: CDR1 SGHVS and CDR2 FNYEAQ. DNA of the CDR3: TGTGCCAGCAGCCCAGCGGGACAGGGGGCTGATACGCAGTATTTT. It codes for CASSPAGQGADTQYF.